This T cell receptor beta chain derives from a study of blood T cells in healthy people across ages. Study-wide findings and caveats: The study could not conclusively compare naive and antigen-experienced cells, given its unsorted PBMCs. Researchers judged that diversity estimates from one million T cells fell short of true values.

This CDR3 comprises 13 residues. V was clipped by 2 bases and J by 8 bases, with 11 bases between them. Germline lookup yields CDR1 SGHRS and CDR2 YFSETQ. Primers used in a second PCR of roughly 6 to 11 cycles were a sample-barcoded 5' primer and a J-beta primer mix. One entry per CDR3 protein, called by TCRdb with MiXCR from the 5' RACE reads. The data show around 780,000 distinct CDR3 sequences, with roughly 56% seen just once and roughly 25% held by the top ten. About this clonotype: Its antigen is still unknown.

This TCR came from a man in his forties in good health. The source material was blood. This rearrangement joins TRBV5-1 to TRBJ2-4; the D is unclear. Here the CDR3 reads CASSFTGSDIQYF. The CDR3 DNA is TGCGCCAGCAGCTTCACGGGTTCGGACATTCAGTACTTC.